The clone carrying this T cell receptor (beta chain) was seen only a few times. TCRdb analysed the RT-PCR reads with MiXCR anew, one entry per CDR3 protein. Here the sample spans about 160,000 distinct CDR3 sequences, more than 20% being singletons. This entry comes from a study of patients and donors after allogeneic stem cell transplantation. Sequencing input: blood, either unsorted or a sorted T cell fraction (not recorded which). This sequence was found in a human donor who was either an allogeneic HSCT recipient or a stem cell or donor lymphocyte infusion donor (not recorded which). It is not recorded whose cells these are; they may come from a transplant donor.

In nucleotides, the CDR3 is TGTGCCAGCAGCTGGGAAGAGACCCAGTACTTC. It is translated as CASSWEETQYF. The V and J genes are TRBV11-2 and TRBJ2-5, with unresolved D. CDR3 size: 11 residues. Trimming stripped 4 bases from V and 3 bases from J, with 3 bases between. Germline lookup yields CDR1 SGHAT and CDR2 FQNNGV.